A single sample is the source of the 17 T cell receptor beta chains below, sequenced in a study of blood T cell repertoires in COVID-19. The method was immunoSEQ multiplex PCR; TCRdb's version includes in-frame clones alone and lacks a portion of them. The table lists more than 70,000 clones, about four fifths of them singletons. The sequencing input was peripheral blood. Receptor source: a woman aged 80 or over with active or convalescent COVID-19.

The rearrangement uses TRBV12-3 or TRBV12-4 and TRBJ1-1; D is ambiguous. V lost 6 bases to trimming and J lost 10 bases, with 18 bases between them. The CDR3 has 13 residues. The CDR3 nucleotides are TGTGCCAGCAGAGACGTGGGCAGCCTGGGAGCTTTCTTT. Translated, it gives CASRDVGSLGAFF.

This clone appeared once. This chain connects TRBV20-1 to TRBJ2-7; 8 bases align to TRBD1. The CDR3 has 14 residues. Trimming removed 3 bases from V and 0 bases from J; junction bases left unmatched: 4. The germline CDR1 and CDR2 sequences are DFQATT and SNEGSKA (reference sequence). For the CDR3, the DNA is TGCAGTGCTAGTCCGGGACAGGCCTCCTACGAGCAGTACTTC. It translates to CSASPGQASYEQYF.

The chain couples TRBV7-8 to TRBJ1-4, with a possible D match to TRBD1 (6 bases). The V gene lost 5 bases and the J gene lost 5 bases, with 12 bases spanning the gap. The CDR3 length is 14 residues. Germline CDR1 SGHVS, CDR2 FQNEAQ. This CDR3 is CASSRGQLNEKLFF. The CDR3 region has the DNA TGTGCCAGCAGCCGAGGACAGCTAAATGAAAAACTGTTTTTT. Filled out from reference TRBV7-8 and TRBJ1-4, the complete variable domain reads GAGVSQSPRYKVAKRGQDVALRCDPISGHVSLFWYQQALGQGPEFLTYFQNEAQLDKSGLPSDRFFAERPEGSVSTLKIQRTQQEDSAVYLCASSRGQLNEKLFFGSGTQLSVL.

This clone has a single count. The chain couples TRBV11-2 to TRBJ1-3; D not resolved. Germline loops: CDR1 SGHAT, CDR2 FQNNGV. The CDR3 runs 19 residues. V was shortened by 3 bases and J by 0 bases, with 21 bases between the two germline ends. CDR3 in DNA: TGTGCCAGCAGCTTCGGTTCTTCCCCATCTCTTGGCTCTGGAAACACCATATATTTT. This translates into CASSFGSSPSLGSGNTIYF.

V gene TRBV6-1 combines with J gene TRBJ2-3, with TRBD2 matching 9 bases. Trimming removed 3 bases from V and 1 base from J; junction bases left unmatched: 2. CDR1 is MNHNS and CDR2 is SASEGT in the germline V gene. The CDR3 is made up of 15 amino acids. For the CDR3, the DNA is TGTGCCAGCAGTGATAGCGGGGGAGGCACAGATACGCAGTATTTT. It translates to CASSDSGGGTDTQYF.

The chain joins TRBV7-9 to TRBJ2-3; 7 nucleotides align to TRBD2. This CDR3 is built from 17 residues. The V gene end was trimmed by 8 bases and the J gene end by 7 bases; junction bases not matched to a gene: 21. Germline V gene sequence: CDR1 SEHNR, CDR2 FQNEAQ (reference sequence). The CDR3 is CASPPVMGGEVLNTQYF. The DNA for the CDR3 is TGTGCCAGCCCCCCAGTGATGGGAGGGGAGGTGCTCAATACGCAGTATTTT.

This clone was found a few times. The J gene is TRBJ1-5, the V gene TRBV5-4; D uncertain. The V and J ends lost 2 bases and 5 bases respectively, with 26 bases between them. Germline CDR1 reads SGHNT; CDR2 reads YYREEE (reference sequence). The length of the CDR3 is 19 residues. The DNA for the CDR3 is TGTGCCAGCAGCTTAGGCTGGACTAGGTCGCGCGCCAGAGATCAGCCCCAGCATTTT. This encodes CASSLGWTRSRARDQPQHF. The full variable domain, completed using reference TRBV5-4 and TRBJ1-5, is ETGVTQSPTHLIKTRGQQVTLRCSSQSGHNTVSWYQQALGQGPQFIFQYYREEENGRGNFPPRFSGLQFPNYSSELNVNALELDDSALYLCASSLGWTRSRARDQPQHFGDGTRLSIL.

This chain links TRBV11-1 with TRBJ1-1; 8 bases are a match to TRBD1. J lost 4 bases, V lost 5 bases, and 6 bases had no gene match. Germline V gene data show CDR1 as SGHAT and CDR2 as FQDESV (reference sequence). The CDR3 loop spans 14 amino acids. The CDR3: CASSDTTGGTEAFF. As DNA, the CDR3 is TGTGCCAGCAGCGACACAACAGGGGGCACTGAAGCTTTCTTT.

The rearrangement uses TRBV18 and TRBJ1-6; D uncertain. The V gene's germline CDR1 is KGHSH and CDR2 LQKENI. The CDR3 loop spans 15 amino acids. Trimming removed 3 bases from V and 8 bases from J, with 14 bases in between. The CDR3, as DNA: TGTGCCAGCTCACCCGGCCAGGTGAGGGATTCACCCCTCCACTTT. It yields the protein CASSPGQVRDSPLHF.

This rearrangement joins TRBV7-2 to TRBJ2-2; 8 bases match TRBD2. V lost 4 bases, J lost 0 bases, and 1 base stayed unmatched. Germline CDR1 is SGHTA and CDR2 is FQGNSA. CDR3 length: 15 residues. The CDR3 region is CASSSGLANTGELFF. The CDR3 bases are TGTGCCAGCAGCTCGGGACTAGCGAACACCGGGGAGCTGTTTTTT. Together with reference TRBV7-2 and TRBJ2-2, the CDR3 gives the full variable domain: GAGVSQSPSNKVTEKGKDVELRCDPISGHTALYWYRQSLGQGLEFLIYFQGNSAPDKSGLPSDRFSAERTGGSVSTLTIQRTQQEDSAVYLCASSSGLANTGELFFGEGSRLTVL.

This clone was observed a handful of times. V gene TRBV19 combines with J gene TRBJ2-2; TRBD2 agrees at 11 bases. CDR3 length equals 16 residues. V shed 5 bases, J shed 1 base, and the junction held 3 bases outside the gene matches. The germline CDR1 and CDR2 sequences are LNHDA and SQIVND (reference sequence). CDR3 in DNA: TGTGCCAGTAGTCGAGGACTAGCGGGGAACACCGGGGAGCTGTTTTTT. It translates to CASSRGLAGNTGELFF.

For the CDR3, the DNA is TGTGCCAGCAGGCGCGACAGGGTCGAGAACACTGAAGCTTTCTTT. Encoded protein: CASRRDRVENTEAFF. The rearrangement joins TRBV27 to TRBJ1-1, with TRBD1 matching 7 bases. The CDR3 contains 15 residues. Germline CDR1 and CDR2: MNHEY and SMNVEV (reference sequence). With 6 bases clipped from V and 1 base from J, the junction kept 8 bases outside the gene matches.

The chain recombines TRBV4-3 with TRBJ1-4; tentative D call: TRBD1 (6 bases). The CDR3 contains 16 residues. In germline, CDR1 is LGHNA, CDR2 YSLEER. The V end was cut by 0 bases, the J end by 4 bases, with 12 bases between. The DNA of the CDR3 is TGCGCCAGCAGCCAAGATCGAACAGGGCTTAATGAAAAACTGTTTTTT. It specifies CASSQDRTGLNEKLFF.

V and J are TRBV27 and TRBJ1-4; 8 bases agree with TRBD1. The germline gives CDR1 MNHEY, CDR2 SMNVEV (reference sequence). V dropped 4 bases and J dropped 0; count of bases not matched to a gene: 7. The CDR3 length is 17 residues. CDR3 nucleotide sequence: TGTGCCAGCAGTTCCTTTGGACAGGGCGCAACTAATGAAAAACTGTTTTTT. Translating it yields CASSSFGQGATNEKLFF.

V and J are TRBV4-2 and TRBJ2-3; tentatively, D is TRBD2 (5 bases). Germline CDR1 reads LGHNA; CDR2 reads YNFKEQ. The CDR3 has 16 amino acids. V lost 1 base, J lost 2 bases, and 13 bases lay in between. DNA for the CDR3: TGTGCCAGCAGCCAAGGGCAGAGCGGAAACACAGATACGCAGTATTTT. This encodes CASSQGQSGNTDTQYF.

This clone was recorded only once. The chain links TRBV6-5 to TRBJ2-6; no definite D call. Germline-derived CDR1 and CDR2 are MNHEY and SVGAGI. The CDR3 covers 16 residues. V lost 6 bases and J lost 0, with 12 bases in between. The CDR3 protein is CASSYGQRSGANVLTF. The DNA for the CDR3 is TGTGCCAGCAGCTACGGGCAACGCTCTGGGGCCAACGTCCTGACTTTC.

The chain carries TRBV7-2 and TRBJ1-1; 8 bases match TRBD1. The CDR3 loop spans 15 amino acids. Trimming at V came to 4 bases and at J to 3 bases, leaving 7 bases not matched to a gene. The V gene's germline CDR1 is SGHTA and CDR2 FQGNSA. The CDR3 here is CASSSRTGGHTEAFF. The CDR3 region has the DNA TGTGCCAGCAGCTCGCGTACAGGGGGGCACACTGAAGCTTTCTTT.